The entry that follows covers one T cell receptor beta chain sequence. Its target is not known. The data stem from a study of human T cells and chemical hapten exposure. Study findings and constraints: TCRs above 1 in 1000 frequency did not change with DPC sensitization.

In the library, unique molecular identifiers were attached to individual cDNA molecules. From the RACE reads, TCRdb called clonotypes with MiXCR, one entry per CDR3 protein. The sample yields just over 90,000 distinct CDR3 sequences, roughly 8.5% seen once. Germline CDR1 is MDHEN and CDR2 is SYDVKM. This CDR3 is 15 amino acids long. Trimming removed 5 bases at V and 1 base at J, with 13 bases between. Sample time point: healthy volunteer bleed at 2 weeks. The template was total RNA from unfractionated whole blood. This chain uses TRBV28 with TRBJ2-3; D remains unclear. The TCR originated in a female donor in good health. Some clones in this sample may be carry-over from other donors' samples. Material: whole blood. CDR3: CASSLQATRTDTQYF. CDR3 coding DNA: TGTGCCAGCAGTCTTCAAGCGACTCGCACAGATACGCAGTATTTT. Based on the CDR3 plus reference TRBV28 and TRBJ2-3, the full variable domain is DVKVTQSSRYLVKRTGEKVFLECVQDMDHENMFWYRQDPGLGLRLIYFSYDVKMKEKGDIPEGYSVSREKKERFSLILESASTNQTSMYLCASSLQATRTDTQYFGPGTRLTVL.